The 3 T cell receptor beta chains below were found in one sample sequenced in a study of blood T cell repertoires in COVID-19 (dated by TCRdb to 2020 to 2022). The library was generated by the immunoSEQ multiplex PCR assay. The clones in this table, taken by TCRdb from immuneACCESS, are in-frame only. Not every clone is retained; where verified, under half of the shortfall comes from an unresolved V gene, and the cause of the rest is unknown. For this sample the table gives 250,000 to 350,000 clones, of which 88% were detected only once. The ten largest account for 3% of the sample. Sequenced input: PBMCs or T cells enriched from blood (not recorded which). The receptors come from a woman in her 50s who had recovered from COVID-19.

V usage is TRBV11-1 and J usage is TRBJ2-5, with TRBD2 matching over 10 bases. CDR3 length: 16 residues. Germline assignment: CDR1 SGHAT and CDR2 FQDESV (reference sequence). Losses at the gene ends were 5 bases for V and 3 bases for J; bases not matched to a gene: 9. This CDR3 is CASSERTSGTKETQYF. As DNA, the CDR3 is TGTGCCAGCAGCGAACGGACTAGCGGAACCAAAGAGACCCAGTACTTC.

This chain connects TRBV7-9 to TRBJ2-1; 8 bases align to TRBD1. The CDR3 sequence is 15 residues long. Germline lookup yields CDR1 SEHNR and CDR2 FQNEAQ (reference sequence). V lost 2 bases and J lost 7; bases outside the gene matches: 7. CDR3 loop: CASSLTGGIVNEQFF. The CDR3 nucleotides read TGTGCCAGCAGCTTAACAGGGGGGATTGTAAATGAGCAGTTCTTC.

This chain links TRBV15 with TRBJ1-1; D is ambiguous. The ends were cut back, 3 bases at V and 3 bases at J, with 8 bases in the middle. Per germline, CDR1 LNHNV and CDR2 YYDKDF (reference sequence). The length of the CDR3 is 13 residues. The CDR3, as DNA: TGTGCCACCAGCAGGAACCGGGACACTGAAGCTTTCTTT. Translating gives CATSRNRDTEAFF.